A single sample gave rise to the 8 T cell receptor beta chains below, sequenced in a study of T cells in Graves' hyperthyroidism and ophthalmopathy. RNA transcripts provided the source from which TCR beta CDR3 regions were amplified. Carried out on the TCR CDR3, a first-round RT-PCR used the HTBI primer set. One entry per CDR3 protein results from TCRdb running MiXCR on the multiplex PCR reads. The data show 550,000 to 600,000 distinct CDR3 sequences, roughly a sixth seen once. The sequenced sample consisted of blood. The receptors come from a woman between 18 and 29 years old with Graves' hyperthyroidism.

This clonotype was detected many times. This rearrangement joins TRBV2 to TRBJ2-5, with D uncertain. The germline V gene has CDR1 SNHLY and CDR2 FYNNEI. The CDR3 totals 14 residues. V was clipped by 3 bases and J by 7 bases, with 15 bases between them. CDR3 in amino acids: CASSEGKVVTTQYF. The CDR3 DNA sequence: TGTGCCAGCAGTGAGGGAAAAGTTGTGACGACCCAGTACTTC. The full variable domain, its missing parts supplied by reference TRBV2 and TRBJ2-5, is EPEVTQTPSHQVTQMGQEVILRCVPISNHLYFYWYRQILGQKVEFLVSFYNNEISEKSEIFDDQFSVERPDGSNFTLKIRSTKLEDSAMYFCASSEGKVVTTQYFGPGTRLLVL.

This clonotype came up a few times. The chain's CDR3 is CATSRDAIAPNEQFF. The CDR3, as DNA: TGTGCCACCAGCAGAGATGCGATAGCTCCCAATGAGCAGTTCTTC. The chain employs TRBV15 and TRBJ2-1; D is ambiguous. CDR1 and CDR2 from the germline V gene are LNHNV and YYDKDF (reference sequence). V was clipped by 0 bases and J by 6 bases, with 12 bases between them. The CDR3 totals 15 residues.

This clonotype was seen many times. The chain joins TRBV20-1 to TRBJ2-7, with 10 bases lining up with TRBD2. CDR1 DFQATT and CDR2 SNEGSKA come from the germline V gene (reference sequence). This CDR3 contains 13 residues. V gave up 5 bases and J gave up 5 bases; unmatched junction bases: 6. CDR3 in amino acids: CSAEGSGRNEQYF. The CDR3 bases are TGCAGTGCTGAGGGTAGCGGGAGGAACGAGCAGTACTTC.

V usage is TRBV4-3 and J usage is TRBJ1-6; 9 nucleotides match TRBD1. The germline V gene has CDR1 LGHNA and CDR2 YSLEER. The CDR3 is made up of 15 amino acids. V shed 2 bases, J shed 10 bases, and the junction held 6 bases outside the gene matches. The CDR3 spells CASSQSQGADSPLHF. The CDR3 bases are TGCGCCAGCAGCCAATCACAGGGGGCGGACTCACCCCTCCACTTT.

This clonotype was recorded at least ten times. The J gene is TRBJ2-7, the V gene TRBV20-1, with D perhaps given as TRBD1 or TRBD2 (5 bases each). Trimming pared 5 bases from V and 4 bases from J, leaving 15 bases between. The CDR3 is 13 residues long. Germline loops: CDR1 DFQATT, CDR2 SNEGSKA (reference sequence). This CDR3 reads CSADRDHNYEQYF. CDR3 coding DNA: TGCAGTGCTGACCGGGACCACAATTACGAGCAGTACTTC.

In its sample, this clonotype was seen a few times. The rearrangement joins TRBV4-1 to TRBJ1-5; perhaps TRBD1 as D (5 bases). V lost 4 bases, J lost 4 bases, and 8 bases lay in between. Looked up from germline, CDR1 is MGHRA and CDR2 is YSYEKL. The CDR3 has 13 residues. Here the CDR3 reads CASSPTDNQPQHF. The CDR3 DNA reads TGCGCCAGCAGCCCGACAGATAATCAGCCCCAGCATTTT.

Many counts were recorded for this clonotype. The chain uses TRBV11-2 and TRBJ2-5; TRBD2 matches at 8 bases. Trimming removed 4 bases from V and 5 bases from J; junction bases left unmatched: 9. The CDR3 sequence is 15 residues long. The V gene's germline CDR1 is SGHAT and CDR2 FQNNGV. In DNA form, the CDR3 reads TGTGCCAGCAGCTGGGGGGGACTAGTTCGGGAGACCCAGTACTTC. Its translation: CASSWGGLVRETQYF.

The chain uses TRBV5-1 and TRBJ1-1, with D tentatively TRBD1 (6 bases). This CDR3 has 15 amino acids. Per the germline V gene, CDR1 is SGHRS and CDR2 is YFSETQ. V shed 0 bases and J shed 0 bases, with 9 bases lying between them. Here the CDR3 reads CASSLGDTMNTEAFF. In nucleotides, the CDR3 is TGCGCCAGCAGCTTGGGGGACACCATGAACACTGAAGCTTTCTTT.